The T cell receptor beta chain described here comes from a study of technical replicates of blood from several donors. Clones were read by immunoSEQ multiplex PCR, and TCRdb kept only the in-frame ones, dropping some. The table shows tens of thousands of clones, with roughly 98% occurring only once. This CDR3 spans 12 amino acids. Germline loops: CDR1 SGHAT, CDR2 FQNNGV. About this clone: Compared with germline, one end of the junction differs, possibly owing to a read error.

The sequenced sample consisted of T cells isolated from PBMCs. The chain couples TRBV11-2 to TRBJ2-7, with 9 positions matching TRBD2. This TCR came from a human donor in good health. CDR3 sequence reads: CASSLGRTSESF. The DNA for the CDR3 is TGTGCCAGCAGCTTAGGGCGGACTAGCGAATCCTTC.